Sequencing of this T cell receptor (beta chain) was carried out in a study of T cell responses to AZD1222 COVID-19 vaccine (dated by TCRdb to about 2021). Background on the whole study: TCR sequencing covered more than 230 trial participants: 207 given two doses of AZD1222 and 26 given two doses of MenACWY control vaccine. Trial participants were enrolled by age into subgroups of 18-55, 56-69 and 70-plus years, and 148, 28 and 57 TCR-sequenced participants, respectively, were included in these subgroups. The full study reports these points: Only six or seven AZD1222 recipients were SARS-CoV-2 seropositive at baseline, limiting conclusions about previously exposed vaccinees. The whole spike protein was spanned by vaccine-associated CD4 TCRs, and dominant responses were seen in regions 160-218 and 743-854. After two AZD1222 doses, both the breadth and the depth of spike-specific TCRs were significantly higher than at day 0 and than in MenACWY recipients. The 56-69-year group was small, and its depth increase did not reach significance, likely because of low power. Most participants were white British and females outnumbered males, and the authors suggested that clonal diversity may have been underestimated. No day 14 peak-response samples were available, so repertoires were characterized only after the peak T cell response. Epitopes outside the regions mutated in the B.1.351 and B.1.1.7 variants were reportedly recognized by nearly half of the unique spike-specific TCRs.

For this clone: Its antigen has not been determined. Qualities for individual bases were not recorded, and no much larger clone is one base off.

The sample's time point, from its label and the paper: baseline before first vaccination. Interpreted using the paper, the treatment or condition label stands for: meningococcal conjugate vaccine given as trial control. Vaccinee samples came from UK trials COV001 and COV002, including a single-blind randomized controlled phase 2/3 trial of AZD1222 (ChAdOx1 nCoV-19) in healthy adults. For TCRbeta chain sequencing, PBMC samples were collected from trial participants at day 0 and at day 28 after the second dose. The CDR3 regions of human TCRbeta chains were subjected to immunosequencing. In the paper's pipeline: TCRs in the repertoires were matched against a reference library of SARS-CoV-2-specific TCRs that had been generated with the MIRA antigen-specificity platform. Breadth meant the fraction of unique TCRs that were SARS-CoV-2-associated, whereas depth meant the fraction of total T cells that were SARS-CoV-2-associated. Each spike-specific TCR was assigned to its reactive spike region and to a CD4 or CD8 class using the MIRA data. Log10-transformed breadth and depth values were compared by one-way ANOVA with Sidak's multiple comparisons tests. TCRdb's version of the immuneACCESS table is confined to in-frame rearrangements and falls short of the full clone set. An unresolved V gene accounts for under half of the shortfall where checked; the remainder is of unknown origin. V and J calls and clone size are given by that table; D and trimming were obtained from the DNA. The sample table shows tens of thousands of clones, and approximately 88% are seen once. The ten largest account for approximately 5% of the sample.

Specimen: peripheral blood, collected on day 0 of MenACWY control vaccination. The TCR sequence derives from an adult in good health.

The DNA sequence is TGTGCCAGCAGTTTGAGGACACCCCTGAGTTCTGGCTACACCTTC. Translation gives CASSLRTPLSSGYTF. The chain couples TRBV28 to TRBJ1-2; TRBD1 is perhaps the D gene, given 5 matching bases. V gives up 3 bases and J gives up 7 bases, and the segment between their germline ends measures 18 bases. The cysteine opens and the phenylalanine closes a CDR3 of 15 amino acids. Kept here is only the CDR3 DNA, which spans 45 bases and is read in frame from base 1. Looking up the germline V gene yields CDR1 MDHEN and CDR2 SYDVKM.